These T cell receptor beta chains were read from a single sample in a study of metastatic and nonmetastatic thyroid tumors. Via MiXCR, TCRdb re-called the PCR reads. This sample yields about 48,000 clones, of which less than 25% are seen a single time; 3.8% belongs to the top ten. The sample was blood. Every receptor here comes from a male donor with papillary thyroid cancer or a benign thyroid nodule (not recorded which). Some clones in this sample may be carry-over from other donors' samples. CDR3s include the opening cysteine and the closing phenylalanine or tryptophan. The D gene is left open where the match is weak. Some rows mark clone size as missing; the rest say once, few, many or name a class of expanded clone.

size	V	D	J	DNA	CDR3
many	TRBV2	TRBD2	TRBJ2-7	TGTGCCAGCAGCGAACAACTAGCGGGAGACGAGCAGTACTTC	CASSEQLAGDEQYF
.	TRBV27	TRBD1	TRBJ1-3	TGTGCCAGCAGTTCCGGGCAGGGGGACACCATATATTTT	CASSSGQGDTIYF
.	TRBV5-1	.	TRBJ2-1	TGCGCCAGCATCTTGGAAGGGTGGGACTACAATGAGCAGTTCTTC	CASILEGWDYNEQFF
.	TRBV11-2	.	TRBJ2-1	TGTGCCAGCAGCCCGAGACTAGAGTACAATGAGCAGTTCTTC	CASSPRLEYNEQFF
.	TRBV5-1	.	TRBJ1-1	TGCGCCAGCAGCTTGGGGTCACATCAGGCGGTGAGCACTGAAGCTTTCTTT	CASSLGSHQAVSTEAFF
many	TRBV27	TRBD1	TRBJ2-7	TGTGCCAGCAGTTCGCCGCTTGGGGGAAGGGGGCAATACGAGCAGTACTTC	CASSSPLGGRGQYEQYF
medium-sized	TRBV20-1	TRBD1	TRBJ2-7	TGCAGTGCTAGAGATGAAGGGACAGGGGGCGAGCAGTACTTC	CSARDEGTGGEQYF
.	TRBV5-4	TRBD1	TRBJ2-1	TGTGCCAGCAGCTGGGGACAGGGGCAGGAGCAGTTCTTC	CASSWGQGQEQFF
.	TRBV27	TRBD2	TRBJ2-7	TGTGCCAGCAGTTTTGGCGCGGGAGCTTTCTACGAGCAGTACTTC	CASSFGAGAFYEQYF
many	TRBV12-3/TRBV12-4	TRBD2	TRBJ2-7	TGTGCCAGCAGCATACAGGGACTAGAAAGCAAGCAGTACTTC	CASSIQGLESKQYF
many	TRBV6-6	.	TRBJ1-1	TGTGCCAGCAGTTACACTGGCAGGAACACTGAAGCTTTCTTT	CASSYTGRNTEAFF